This T cell receptor beta chain was documented in a study of CD8 T cells in ankylosing spondylitis. With 7 bases clipped from V and 5 bases from J, the junction kept 8 bases outside the gene matches. The CDR3 contains 14 residues. TCRdb re-called the 5' RACE reads with MiXCR, one entry per CDR3 protein. Of roughly 400,000 distinct CDR3 sequences in the sample, around 24% were seen once. Notes on the study in general: What seemed typical of ankylosing spondylitis blood was a TCR beta motif built from about eight highly homologous variants. Matched ankylosing spondylitis synovial fluid reportedly contained a significantly enriched population of disease-linked clones.

With respect to this clonotype: The antigen remains unidentified.

Input material: blood, either unsorted or a sorted T cell fraction (not recorded which). The sequence was collected from a male donor with ankylosing spondylitis. V and J are TRBV12-3 or TRBV12-4 and TRBJ1-5, with 7 bases matching TRBD1. In DNA form, the CDR3 reads TGTGCCAGCACCGAGACAGGGAGGGATCAGCCCCAGCATTTT. It codes for CASTETGRDQPQHF.